Included here is one TCR beta chain sequence, with context. Its antigen is unknown. The sample belongs to a study of T cell repertoires in cytomegalovirus infection. Study-level information: Indications came from public TCR beta signatures; they pointed to CMV infection and to a matching HLA type.

Study findings and constraints: Carriers of CMV plus the relevant HLA were identified by cumulative public TCR beta family frequency.

Via MiXCR, TCRdb re-called the reads, giving one row per CDR3 protein. The sample has under 150,000 distinct CDR3 sequences, roughly 31% seen once. The clonotype comes from a human donor in good health (CMV status not recorded). Some clones in this sample may be carry-over from other donors' samples. Source: CD8+ T cells from cultured PBMCs, taken from culture after CMV antigen stimulation.

The CDR3 coding sequence is TGCGCCAGCAGCCGGGATCAGTCCTTCTCCTACAATGAGCAGTTCTTC. Protein sequence: CASSRDQSFSYNEQFF. The chain joins TRBV4-1 to TRBJ2-1; D not resolved. V dropped 4 bases and J dropped 0 bases, with 13 bases sitting between them. Germline CDR1 and CDR2: MGHRA and YSYEKL. The CDR3 contains 16 residues.